This TCR beta chain was recovered during a study of identical twins. Trimming at V came to 4 bases and at J to 7 bases, leaving 6 bases not matched to a gene. The germline V gene has CDR1 SGHAT and CDR2 FQDESV (reference sequence). The CDR3 extends over 15 amino acids. TCRdb fed the 5' RACE reads into MiXCR, producing one record per CDR3 protein. The sample holds approximately 890,000 distinct CDR3 sequences, about 12% seen once. This same sample was also taken into another study, of yellow fever vaccine responses in identical twins.

The source of this sequence is a woman between 18 and 29 years old in good health. Sequenced: PBMCs. The chain recombines TRBV11-1 with TRBJ2-2; 10 bases fit TRBD1. The chain's CDR3 is CASSSRQGAIGELFF. For the CDR3, the DNA is TGTGCCAGCAGCTCCAGACAGGGGGCTATCGGGGAGCTGTTTTTT.